The T cell receptor beta chain under discussion was sequenced for a study of T cells after yellow fever vaccination. Study findings and constraints: The CD4 compartment and the CD8 compartment contained a small share of clonotypes in common. Contaminants from the bulk population, in the form of abundant clonotypes, could be found in FACS-sorted repertoires. Most primary-vaccination clones reappeared after the booster (approximately 95% CD4, roughly 88% CD8).

UMIs were added to TCR cDNA along with a universal primer site when it was made by 5'RACE template switching. TCRdb redid the calling of the 5' RACE reads with MiXCR, one entry per CDR3 protein. Here the sample spans hundreds of thousands of distinct CDR3 sequences, around 20% being singletons. Notes on this clonotype: Its target is not known.

The CDR3 sequence is 15 residues long. CDR1 is SEHNR and CDR2 is FQNEAQ in the germline V gene (reference sequence). Between the trimmed V and J ends, which lost 5 bases and 0 bases, there was a span of 11 bases. The clonotype was recovered from a man younger than 35 who received the YFV17D yellow fever vaccine. The chain couples TRBV7-9 to TRBJ1-3; D not resolved. This material consisted of PBMCs, taken before the yellow fever booster vaccination. The CDR3 reads CASSTDTLSGNTIYF. The CDR3 coding sequence is TGTGCCAGCAGCACTGATACGCTCTCTGGAAACACCATATATTTT.